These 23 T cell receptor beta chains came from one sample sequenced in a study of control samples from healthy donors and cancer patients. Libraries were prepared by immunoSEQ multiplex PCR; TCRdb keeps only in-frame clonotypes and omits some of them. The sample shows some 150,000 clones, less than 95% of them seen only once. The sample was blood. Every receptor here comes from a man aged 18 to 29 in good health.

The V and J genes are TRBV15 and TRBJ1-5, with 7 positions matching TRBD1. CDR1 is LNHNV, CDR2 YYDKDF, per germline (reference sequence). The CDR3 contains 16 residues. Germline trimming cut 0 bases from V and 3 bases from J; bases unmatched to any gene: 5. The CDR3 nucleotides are TGTGCCACCAGCAGAGAACAGGGACAGCTCAATCAGCCCCAGCATTTT. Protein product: CATSREQGQLNQPQHF.

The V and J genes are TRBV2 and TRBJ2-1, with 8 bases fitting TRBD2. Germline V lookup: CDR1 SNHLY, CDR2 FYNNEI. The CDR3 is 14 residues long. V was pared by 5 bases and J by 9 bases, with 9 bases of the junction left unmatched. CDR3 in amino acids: CASSKIGLAPEQFF. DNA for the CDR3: TGTGCCAGCAGTAAAATTGGACTAGCCCCTGAGCAGTTCTTC.

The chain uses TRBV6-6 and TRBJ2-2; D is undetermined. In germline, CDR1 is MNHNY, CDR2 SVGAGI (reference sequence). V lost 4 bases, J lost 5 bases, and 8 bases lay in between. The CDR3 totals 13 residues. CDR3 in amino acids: CASSSLRTGELFF. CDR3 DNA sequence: TGTGCCAGCAGTTCGCTTAGAACCGGGGAGCTGTTTTTT.

CDR3 region: CASSVDGTPLEKLFF. The CDR3 DNA reads as TGTGCCAGCAGCGTAGATGGGACACCTCTTGAAAAACTGTTTTTT. The V and J genes are TRBV9 and TRBJ1-4, with a tentative D call TRBD1 (6 bases). This CDR3 has 15 amino acids. Germline V gives CDR1 SGDLS, CDR2 YYNGEE. Trimming shortened V by 0 bases and J by 7 bases, and 13 bases separated the two germline ends.

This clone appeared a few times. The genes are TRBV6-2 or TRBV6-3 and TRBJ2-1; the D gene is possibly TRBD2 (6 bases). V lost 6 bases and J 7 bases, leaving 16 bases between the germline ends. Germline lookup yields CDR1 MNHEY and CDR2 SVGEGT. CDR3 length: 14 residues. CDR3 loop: CASSLAGPGNEQFF. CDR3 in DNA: TGTGCCAGCAGCCTGGCGGGGCCGGGAAATGAGCAGTTCTTC.

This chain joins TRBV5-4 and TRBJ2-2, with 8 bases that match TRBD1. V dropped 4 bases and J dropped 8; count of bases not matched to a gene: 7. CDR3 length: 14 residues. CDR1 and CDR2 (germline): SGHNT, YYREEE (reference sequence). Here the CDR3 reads CASSAGQVGGELFF. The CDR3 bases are TGTGCCAGCAGCGCGGGACAGGTCGGAGGGGAGCTGTTTTTT.

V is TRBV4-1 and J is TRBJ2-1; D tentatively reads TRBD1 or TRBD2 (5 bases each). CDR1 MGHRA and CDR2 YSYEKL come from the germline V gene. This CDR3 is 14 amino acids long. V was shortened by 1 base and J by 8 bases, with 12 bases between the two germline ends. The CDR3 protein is CASSQAGRDHEQFF. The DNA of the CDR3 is TGCGCCAGCAGCCAAGCTGGCAGGGACCATGAGCAGTTCTTC.

CDR3 bases: TGTGCCATCAGTGAATATAGGCGGACTAGCGGATCCTACAATGAGCAGTTCTTC. Translating gives CAISEYRRTSGSYNEQFF. The chain is built from TRBV10-3 and TRBJ2-1, with 10 bases identical to TRBD2. The CDR3 is made up of 18 amino acids. The V segment lost 3 bases and the J segment 1 base; nucleotides outside the gene matches: 9. Per germline, CDR1 ENHRY and CDR2 SYGVKD.

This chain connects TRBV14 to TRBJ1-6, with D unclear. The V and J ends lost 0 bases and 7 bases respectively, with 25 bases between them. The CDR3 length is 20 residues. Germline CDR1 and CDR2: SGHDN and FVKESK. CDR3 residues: CASSQDWVIEGPGFNSPLHF. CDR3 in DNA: TGTGCCAGCAGCCAAGATTGGGTGATCGAGGGCCCGGGTTTCAATTCACCCCTCCACTTT. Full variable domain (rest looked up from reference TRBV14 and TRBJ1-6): EAGVTQFPSHSVIEKGQTVTLRCDPISGHDNLYWYRRVMGKEIKFLLHFVKESKQDESGMPNNRFLAERTGGTYSTLKVQPAELEDSGVYFCASSQDWVIEGPGFNSPLHFGNGTRLTVT.

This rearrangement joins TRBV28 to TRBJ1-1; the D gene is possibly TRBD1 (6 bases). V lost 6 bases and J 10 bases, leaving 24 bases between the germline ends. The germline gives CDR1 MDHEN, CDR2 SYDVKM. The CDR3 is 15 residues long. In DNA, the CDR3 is TGTGCCAGCAGACCTTATGCTCAGGGGTCTCTGGTAGCTTTCTTT. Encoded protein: CASRPYAQGSLVAFF.

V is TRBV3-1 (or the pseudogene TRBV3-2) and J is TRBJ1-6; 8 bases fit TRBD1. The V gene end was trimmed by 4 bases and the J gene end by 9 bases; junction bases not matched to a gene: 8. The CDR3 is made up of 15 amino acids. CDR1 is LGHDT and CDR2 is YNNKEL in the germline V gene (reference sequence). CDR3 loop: CASSPRTGLGSPLHF. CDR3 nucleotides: TGTGCCAGCAGCCCTCGGACAGGGTTGGGTTCACCCCTCCACTTT.

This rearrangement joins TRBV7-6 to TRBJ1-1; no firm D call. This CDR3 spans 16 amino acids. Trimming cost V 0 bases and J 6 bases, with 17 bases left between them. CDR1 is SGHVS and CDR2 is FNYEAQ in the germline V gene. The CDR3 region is CASSLAGLGRGAEAFF. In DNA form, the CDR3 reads TGTGCCAGCAGCTTAGCAGGACTCGGTCGGGGAGCTGAAGCTTTCTTT.

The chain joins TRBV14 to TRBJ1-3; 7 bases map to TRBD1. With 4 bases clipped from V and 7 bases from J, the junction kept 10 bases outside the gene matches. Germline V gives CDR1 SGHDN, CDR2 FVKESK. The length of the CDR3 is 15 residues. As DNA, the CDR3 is TGTGCCAGCAGCCGAGCGATGGCAGGGGGGAACACCATATATTTT. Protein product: CASSRAMAGGNTIYF.

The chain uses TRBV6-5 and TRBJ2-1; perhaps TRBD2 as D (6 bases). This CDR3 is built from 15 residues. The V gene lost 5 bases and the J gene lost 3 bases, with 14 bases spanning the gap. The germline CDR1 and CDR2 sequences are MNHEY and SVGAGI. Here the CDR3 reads CASSRLSGNYNEQFF. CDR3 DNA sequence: TGTGCCAGCAGTCGCCTTAGCGGCAACTACAATGAGCAGTTCTTC.

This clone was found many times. In DNA form, the CDR3 reads TGTGCCAGAAGCTGCGACAGGTCCTACGAGCAGTACTTC. This gives the protein CARSCDRSYEQYF. The chain employs TRBV5-3 and TRBJ2-7, with TRBD1 as a possible D gene (6 bases). TRBV5-3 is an ORF for which the function is uncertain. Trimming took 3 bases from V and 1 from J, leaving 8 bases between them. The CDR3 totals 13 residues.

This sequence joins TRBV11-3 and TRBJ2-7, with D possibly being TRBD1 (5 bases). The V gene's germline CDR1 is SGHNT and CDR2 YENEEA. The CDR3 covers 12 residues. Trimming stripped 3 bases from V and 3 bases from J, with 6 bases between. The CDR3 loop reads CASSLQGYEQYF. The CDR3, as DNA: TGTGCCAGCAGCTTGCAGGGCTACGAGCAGTACTTC.

The DNA for the CDR3 is TGTGCCAGCAGCCCCAGGGTCGGGGGGGCCACAGATACGCAGTATTTT. It translates to CASSPRVGGATDTQYF. This chain uses TRBV7-2 with TRBJ2-3, with 8 positions matching TRBD2. The J segment lost 2 bases and the V segment lost 5 bases, leaving 9 bases of the junction unmatched. CDR3 length: 16 amino acids. Germline CDR1 and CDR2: SGHTA and FQGNSA.

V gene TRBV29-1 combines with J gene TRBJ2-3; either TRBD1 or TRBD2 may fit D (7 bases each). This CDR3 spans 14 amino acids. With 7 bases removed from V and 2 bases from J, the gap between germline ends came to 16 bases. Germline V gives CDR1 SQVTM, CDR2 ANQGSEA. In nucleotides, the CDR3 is TGCAGCGCTGGGGAGGGGGCCACCACAGATACGCAGTATTTT. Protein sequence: CSAGEGATTDTQYF.

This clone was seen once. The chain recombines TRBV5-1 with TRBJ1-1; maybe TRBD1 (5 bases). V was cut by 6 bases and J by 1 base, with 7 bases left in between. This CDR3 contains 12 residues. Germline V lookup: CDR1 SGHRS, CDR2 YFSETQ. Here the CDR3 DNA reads TGCGCCAGCAAGCAGGGGAACACTGAAGCTTTCTTT. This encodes CASKQGNTEAFF.

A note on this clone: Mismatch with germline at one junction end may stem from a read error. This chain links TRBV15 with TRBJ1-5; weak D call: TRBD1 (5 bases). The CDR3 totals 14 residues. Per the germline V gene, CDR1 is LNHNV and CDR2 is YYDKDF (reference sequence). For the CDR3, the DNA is TGTGCCACCAGCAAGGGGACGGGTAATCGGCCCCAGCATTTT. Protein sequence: CATSKGTGNRPQHF.

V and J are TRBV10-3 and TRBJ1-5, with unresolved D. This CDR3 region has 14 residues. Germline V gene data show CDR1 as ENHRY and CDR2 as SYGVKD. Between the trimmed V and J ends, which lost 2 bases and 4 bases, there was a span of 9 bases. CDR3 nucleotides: TGTGCCATCAGTGAGATATCAGAAAATCAGCCCCAGCATTTT. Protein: CAISEISENQPQHF.

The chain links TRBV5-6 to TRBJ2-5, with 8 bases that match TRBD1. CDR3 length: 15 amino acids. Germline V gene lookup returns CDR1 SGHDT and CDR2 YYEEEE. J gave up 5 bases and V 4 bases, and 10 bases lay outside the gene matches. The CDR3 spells CASSIPGGSGETQYF. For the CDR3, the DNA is TGTGCCAGCAGCATCCCAGGGGGCTCGGGGGAGACCCAGTACTTC.

Here the CDR3 reads CASSDGRMNTEAFF. DNA for the CDR3: TGTGCCAGCAGTGACGGACGGATGAACACTGAAGCTTTCTTT. The chain uses TRBV6-1 and TRBJ1-1; no clear D gene. This CDR3 spans 14 amino acids. The germline V and J ends were trimmed by 3 bases and 0 bases, with 8 bases remaining between them. Germline V lookup: CDR1 MNHNS, CDR2 SASEGT.